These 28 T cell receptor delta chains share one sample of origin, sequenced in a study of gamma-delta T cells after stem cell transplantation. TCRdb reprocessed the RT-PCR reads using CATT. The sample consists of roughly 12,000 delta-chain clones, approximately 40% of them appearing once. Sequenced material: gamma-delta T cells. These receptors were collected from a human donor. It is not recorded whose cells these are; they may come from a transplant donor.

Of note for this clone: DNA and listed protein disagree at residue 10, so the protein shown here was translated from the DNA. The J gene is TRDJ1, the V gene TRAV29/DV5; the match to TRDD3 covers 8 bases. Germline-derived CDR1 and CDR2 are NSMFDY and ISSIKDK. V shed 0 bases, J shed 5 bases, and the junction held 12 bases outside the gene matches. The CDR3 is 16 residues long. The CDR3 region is CAASGTVLGGTDKLIF. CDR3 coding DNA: TGTGCAGCAAGCGGGACCGTACTGGGGGGTACAGATAAACTCATCTTT.

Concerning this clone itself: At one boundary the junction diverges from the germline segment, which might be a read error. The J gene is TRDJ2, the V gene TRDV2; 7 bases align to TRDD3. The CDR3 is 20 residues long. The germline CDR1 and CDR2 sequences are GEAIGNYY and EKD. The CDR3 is CACDTGTCTGVSALTAKLFF. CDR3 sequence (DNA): TGTGCCTGTGACACCGGAACCTGTACTGGGGTTTCCGCTTTGACAGCAAAACTCTTCTTT.

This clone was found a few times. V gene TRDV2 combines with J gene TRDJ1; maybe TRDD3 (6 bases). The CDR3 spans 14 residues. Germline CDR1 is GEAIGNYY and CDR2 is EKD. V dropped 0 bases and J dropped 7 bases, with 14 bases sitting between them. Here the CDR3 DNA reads TGTGCCTGTGACACCGGTTCCCGGGGATCTAAACTCATCTTT. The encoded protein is CACDTGSRGSKLIF.

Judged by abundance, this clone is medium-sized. CDR3 sequence (DNA): TGTGCTCTTGGGGAACCTACGGAGTTCCTACGTTCTCTGGGGATACCGTACACCGATAAACTCATCTTT. It specifies CALGEPTEFLRSLGIPYTDKLIF. V usage is TRDV1 and J usage is TRDJ1, with D maybe TRDD3 (8 bases). Germline assignment: CDR1 TSWWSYY and CDR2 QGS. The CDR3 loop spans 23 amino acids. V was clipped by 1 base and J by 0 bases, with 33 bases between them.

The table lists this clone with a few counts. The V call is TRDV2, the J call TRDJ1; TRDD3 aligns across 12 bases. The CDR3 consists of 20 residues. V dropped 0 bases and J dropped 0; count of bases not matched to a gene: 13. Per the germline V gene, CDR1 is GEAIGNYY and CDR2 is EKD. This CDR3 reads CACDTGVGHWGIPYTDKLIF. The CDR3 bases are TGTGCCTGTGACACCGGCGTAGGACACTGGGGGATACCCTACACCGATAAACTCATCTTT.

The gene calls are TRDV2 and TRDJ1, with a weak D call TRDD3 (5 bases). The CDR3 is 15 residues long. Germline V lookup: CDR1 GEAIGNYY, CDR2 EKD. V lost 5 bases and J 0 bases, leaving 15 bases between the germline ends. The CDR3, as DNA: TGTGCCTGTGGCTCGGGGAAGCCGTACACCGATAAACTCATCTTT. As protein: CACGSGKPYTDKLIF.

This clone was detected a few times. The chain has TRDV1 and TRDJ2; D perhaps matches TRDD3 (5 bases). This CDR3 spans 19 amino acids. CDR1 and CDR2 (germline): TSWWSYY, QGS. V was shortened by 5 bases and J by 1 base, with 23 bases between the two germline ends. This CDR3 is CALGPLRWGPMGLTAQLFF. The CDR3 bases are TGTGCTCTTGGGCCTCTTCGTTGGGGACCGATGGGTTTGACAGCACAACTCTTCTTT.

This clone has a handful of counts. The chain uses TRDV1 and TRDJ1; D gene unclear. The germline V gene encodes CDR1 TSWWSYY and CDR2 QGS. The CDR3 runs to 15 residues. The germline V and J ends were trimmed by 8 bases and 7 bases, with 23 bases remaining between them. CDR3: CALYGTLWEAGKLIF. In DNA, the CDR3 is TGTGCTCTTTATGGGACCCTTTGGGAGGCTGGTAAACTCATCTTT.

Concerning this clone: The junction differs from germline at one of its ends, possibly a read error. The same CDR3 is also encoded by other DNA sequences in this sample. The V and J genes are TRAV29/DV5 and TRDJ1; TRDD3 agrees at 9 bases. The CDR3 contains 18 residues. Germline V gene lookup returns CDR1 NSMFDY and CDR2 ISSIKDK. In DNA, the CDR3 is TGTGCCGCAAGAAAACTGGGGGACCTAATACCGTACACCGATAAACTCATCTTT. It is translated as CAARKLGDLIPYTDKLIF.

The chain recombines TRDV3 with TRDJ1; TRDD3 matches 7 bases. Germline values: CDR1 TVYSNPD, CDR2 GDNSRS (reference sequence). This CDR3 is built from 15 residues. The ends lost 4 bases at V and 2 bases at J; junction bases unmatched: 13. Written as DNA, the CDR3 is TGTGCCTGCTCTCCGTACTGGGGCCCGACCGATAAACTCATCTTT. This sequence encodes CACSPYWGPTDKLIF. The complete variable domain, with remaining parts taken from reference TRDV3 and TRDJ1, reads CDKVTQSSPDQTVASGSEVVLLCTYDTVYSNPDLFWYRIRPDYSFQFVFYGDNSRSEGADFTQGRFSVKHILTQKAFHLVISPVRTEDSATYYCACSPYWGPTDKLIFGKGTRVTVEP.

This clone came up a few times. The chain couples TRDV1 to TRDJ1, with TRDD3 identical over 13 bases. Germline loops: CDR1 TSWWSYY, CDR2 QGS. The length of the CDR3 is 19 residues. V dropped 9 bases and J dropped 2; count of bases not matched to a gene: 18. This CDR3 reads CALIFPRGTGGYGTDKLIF. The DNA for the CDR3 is TGTGCTCTGATTTTCCCCCGGGGTACTGGGGGATACGGGACCGATAAACTCATCTTT.

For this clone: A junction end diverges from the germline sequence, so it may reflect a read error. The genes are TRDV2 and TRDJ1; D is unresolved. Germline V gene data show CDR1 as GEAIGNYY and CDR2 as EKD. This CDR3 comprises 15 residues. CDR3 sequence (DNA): TGTGCCTGTGACACGATGGTGGTCCACACCGATAACCTCATCTTT. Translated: CACDTMVVHTDNLIF.

This chain's CDR3 is CATSLDRTGGSPDTDKLIF. In DNA, the CDR3 is TGTGCCACTTCCCTTGACCGTACTGGGGGCTCCCCCGACACCGATAAACTCATCTTT. The chain recombines TRDV2 with TRDJ1; 8 bases map to TRDD3. Looked up from germline, CDR1 is GEAIGNYY and CDR2 is EKD. This CDR3 has 19 residues. V was clipped by 9 bases and J by 0 bases; unmatched bases: 23.

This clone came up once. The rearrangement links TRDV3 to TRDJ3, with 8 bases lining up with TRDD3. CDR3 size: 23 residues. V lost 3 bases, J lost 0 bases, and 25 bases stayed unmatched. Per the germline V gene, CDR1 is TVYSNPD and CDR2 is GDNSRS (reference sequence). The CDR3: CALSTPHSSGGPRSSWDTRQMFF. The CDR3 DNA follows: TGTGCCTTAAGTACCCCCCATTCCTCTGGGGGACCACGAAGCTCCTGGGACACCCGACAGATGTTTTTC.

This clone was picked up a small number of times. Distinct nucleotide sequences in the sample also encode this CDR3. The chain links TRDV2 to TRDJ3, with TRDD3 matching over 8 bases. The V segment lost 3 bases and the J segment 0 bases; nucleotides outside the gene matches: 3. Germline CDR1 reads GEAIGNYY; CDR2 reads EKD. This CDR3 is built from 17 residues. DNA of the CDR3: TGTGCCTGTGACGTACTGGGGGGCTCCTGGGACACCCGACAGATGTTTTTC. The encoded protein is CACDVLGGSWDTRQMFF.

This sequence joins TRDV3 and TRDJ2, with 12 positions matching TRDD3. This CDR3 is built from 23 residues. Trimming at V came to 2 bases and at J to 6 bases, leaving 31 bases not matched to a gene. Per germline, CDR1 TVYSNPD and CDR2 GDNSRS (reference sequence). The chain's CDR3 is CAFSGATNIPILGDTKGAAQLFF. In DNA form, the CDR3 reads TGTGCCTTTTCCGGGGCCACTAACATCCCTATACTGGGGGATACAAAAGGGGCAGCACAACTCTTCTTT.

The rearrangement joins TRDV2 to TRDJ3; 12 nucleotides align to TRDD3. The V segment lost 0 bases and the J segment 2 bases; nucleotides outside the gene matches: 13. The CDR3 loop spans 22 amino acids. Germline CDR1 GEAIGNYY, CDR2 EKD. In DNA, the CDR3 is TGTGCCTGTGACACCGGGGGTACTGGGGGATACTCATGGCCCTGGGACACCCGACAGATGTTTTTC. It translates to CACDTGGTGGYSWPWDTRQMFF.

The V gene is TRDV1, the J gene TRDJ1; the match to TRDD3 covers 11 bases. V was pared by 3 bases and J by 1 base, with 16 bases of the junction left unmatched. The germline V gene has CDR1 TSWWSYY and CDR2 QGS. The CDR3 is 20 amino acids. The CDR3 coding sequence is TGTGCTCTTGGGGACCACTGTACTACGCTGGGGGATACTGGCACCGATAAACTCATCTTT. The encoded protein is CALGDHCTTLGDTGTDKLIF.

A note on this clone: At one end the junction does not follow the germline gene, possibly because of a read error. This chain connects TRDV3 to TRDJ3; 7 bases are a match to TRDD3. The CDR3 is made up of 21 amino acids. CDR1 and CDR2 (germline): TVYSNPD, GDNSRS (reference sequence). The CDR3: CAFTNSFVLGWSSWDTRQLFF. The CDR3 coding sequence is TGTGCCTTTACCAACTCCTTTGTACTGGGGTGGAGCTCCTGGGACACCCGACAGCTGTTTTTC.

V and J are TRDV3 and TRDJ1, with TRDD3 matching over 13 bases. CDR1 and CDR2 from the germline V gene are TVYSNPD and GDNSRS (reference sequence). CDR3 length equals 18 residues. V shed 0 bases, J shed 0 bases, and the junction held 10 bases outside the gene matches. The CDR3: CAFSRADWGIRDTDKLIF. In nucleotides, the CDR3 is TGTGCCTTTAGCAGAGCTGACTGGGGGATACGAGACACCGATAAACTCATCTTT.

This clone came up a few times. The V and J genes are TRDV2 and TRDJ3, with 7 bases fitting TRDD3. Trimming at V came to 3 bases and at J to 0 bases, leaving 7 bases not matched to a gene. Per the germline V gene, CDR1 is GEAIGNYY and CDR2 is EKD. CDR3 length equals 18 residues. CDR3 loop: CACDFTGDLSWDTRQMFF. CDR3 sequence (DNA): TGTGCCTGTGACTTTACTGGGGACCTCTCCTGGGACACCCGACAGATGTTTTTC.

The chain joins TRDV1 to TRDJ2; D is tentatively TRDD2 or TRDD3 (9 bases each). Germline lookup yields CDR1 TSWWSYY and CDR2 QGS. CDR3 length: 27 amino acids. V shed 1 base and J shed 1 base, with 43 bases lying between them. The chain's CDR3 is CALGEPAFLHGPYWGTPKGRLTAQLFF. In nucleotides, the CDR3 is TGTGCTCTTGGGGAACCGGCCTTCCTACATGGCCCGTACTGGGGGACCCCAAAGGGGCGTTTGACAGCACAACTCTTCTTT.

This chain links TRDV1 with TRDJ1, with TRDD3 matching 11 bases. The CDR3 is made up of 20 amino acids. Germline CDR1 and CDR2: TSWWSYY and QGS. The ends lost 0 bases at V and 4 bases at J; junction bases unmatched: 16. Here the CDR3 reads CALGELYGYWGIRGSDKLIF. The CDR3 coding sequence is TGTGCTCTTGGGGAACTATACGGCTACTGGGGGATAAGGGGTAGCGATAAACTCATCTTT.

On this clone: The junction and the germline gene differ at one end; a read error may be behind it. DNA for the CDR3: TGTGCTCTTGGATTTCCTTCCCTTGATTACTGGTGGATACGTCTCGTCGTACGGTACACCGATAACCTCATCTTT. Amino acid sequence: CALGFPSLDYWWIRLVVRYTDNLIF. The gene calls are TRDV1 and TRDJ1, with D perhaps matching TRDD3 (7 bases). Per germline, CDR1 TSWWSYY and CDR2 QGS. This CDR3 spans 25 amino acids.

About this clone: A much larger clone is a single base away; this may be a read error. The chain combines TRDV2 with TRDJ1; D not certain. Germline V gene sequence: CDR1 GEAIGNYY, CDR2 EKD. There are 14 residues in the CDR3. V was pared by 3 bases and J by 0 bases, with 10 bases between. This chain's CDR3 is CACDGGWDTDKLIF. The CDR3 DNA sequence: TGTGCCTGTGACGGAGGTTGGGACACCGATAAACTCATCTTT.

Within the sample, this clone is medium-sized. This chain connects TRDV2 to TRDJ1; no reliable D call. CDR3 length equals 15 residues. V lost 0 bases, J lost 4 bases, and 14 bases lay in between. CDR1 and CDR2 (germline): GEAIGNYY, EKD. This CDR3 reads CACDTYKSEGDKLIF. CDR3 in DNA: TGTGCCTGTGACACCTACAAATCAGAGGGCGATAAACTCATCTTT.

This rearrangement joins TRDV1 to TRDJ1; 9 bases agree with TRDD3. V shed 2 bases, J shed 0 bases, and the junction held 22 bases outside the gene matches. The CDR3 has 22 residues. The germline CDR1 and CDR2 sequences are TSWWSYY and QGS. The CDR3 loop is CALGEDYLGGTGGTLYTDKLIF. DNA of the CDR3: TGTGCTCTTGGGGAAGATTACCTAGGCGGTACTGGGGGAACACTTTACACCGATAAACTCATCTTT.

CDR3 sequence reads: CALGEGGIRILGDRRLTAQLFF. In nucleotides, the CDR3 is TGTGCTCTTGGGGAGGGGGGAATTCGGATACTGGGGGATCGGCGGTTGACAGCACAACTCTTCTTT. The V call is TRDV1, the J call TRDJ2, with TRDD3 matching 10 bases. V shed 3 bases and J 2 bases; nucleotides not matched to a gene: 21. The length of the CDR3 is 22 residues. Germline CDR1 reads TSWWSYY; CDR2 reads QGS.